These 15 T cell receptor beta chains were sequenced from one sample in a study of T-cell memory formation after mild COVID-19. TCRdb analysed the 5' RACE reads with MiXCR anew, one entry per CDR3 protein. The sample includes approximately 350,000 distinct CDR3 sequences, 13% to 15% of them seen just once. The sample was PBMCs or a T cell subset sorted from them (not recorded which). The receptors stem from a young man who had mild COVID-19 (a few samples of this study predate the infection). Cell type and time point are not known.

The V and J genes are TRBV20-1 and TRBJ2-7, with D possibly matching TRBD1 (5 bases). The CDR3 spans 13 residues. The germline gives CDR1 DFQATT, CDR2 SNEGSKA (reference sequence). The V end was cut by 3 bases, the J end by 2 bases, with 11 bases between. The chain's CDR3 is CSASSRQTYEQYF. CDR3 DNA sequence: TGCAGTGCTAGCTCGCGACAGACCTACGAGCAGTACTTC.

This clonotype was detected a few times. This chain links TRBV4-3 with TRBJ2-3; 12 bases match TRBD2. CDR1 is LGHNA, CDR2 YSLEER, per germline. The CDR3 has 17 residues. The V gene end was trimmed by 5 bases and the J gene end by 5 bases; junction bases not matched to a gene: 11. The CDR3 spells CASSKVLAGGPGDTQYF. The CDR3 DNA follows: TGCGCCAGCAGCAAGGTCCTAGCGGGGGGGCCTGGAGATACGCAGTATTTT.

This clonotype was seen more than once but under ten times. V gene TRBV7-2 combines with J gene TRBJ2-5; 13 nucleotides match TRBD2. Germline V gene data show CDR1 as SGHTA and CDR2 as FQGNSA. Losses at the gene ends were 1 base for V and 2 bases for J; bases not matched to a gene: 1. This CDR3 is built from 16 residues. The CDR3: CASSLELAGGQETQYF. The CDR3 DNA sequence: TGTGCCAGCAGCTTAGAACTAGCGGGGGGGCAAGAGACCCAGTACTTC.

The chain uses TRBV13 and TRBJ2-7; D call uncertain. The V gene's germline CDR1 is PRHDT and CDR2 FYEKMQ (reference sequence). The length of the CDR3 is 14 residues. Deletions cut 5 bases from V and 0 bases from J, with 11 bases between. CDR3 amino acids: CASSPLPSSYEQYF. CDR3 DNA: TGTGCCAGCAGCCCCCTCCCCAGCTCCTACGAGCAGTACTTC.

The genes are TRBV27 and TRBJ2-3; D remains unclear. From germline, CDR1 is MNHEY and CDR2 SMNVEV (reference sequence). CDR3 length: 12 amino acids. Deletions cut 6 bases from V and 8 bases from J, with 12 bases between. CDR3 sequence (DNA): TGTGCCAGCAGCGTCACCGATGGTACGCAGTATTTT. Residues: CASSVTDGTQYF.

This chain joins TRBV20-1 and TRBJ2-3; D unresolved. V gave up 0 bases and J gave up 7 bases, with 14 bases separating them. Per the germline V gene, CDR1 is DFQATT and CDR2 is SNEGSKA (reference sequence). The CDR3 length is 14 residues. The CDR3 loop reads CSARDWAALYTQYF. Written as DNA, the CDR3 is TGCAGTGCTAGAGATTGGGCAGCACTCTATACGCAGTATTTT.

This clonotype was seen a handful of times. The chain combines TRBV10-3 with TRBJ1-5; D is undetermined. This CDR3 has 15 amino acids. In germline, CDR1 is ENHRY, CDR2 SYGVKD. V was shortened by 4 bases and J by 0 bases, with 10 bases between the two germline ends. CDR3 in DNA: TGTGCCATCAGTGGGTGGGCCGATAGCAATCAGCCCCAGCATTTT. Translating it yields CAISGWADSNQPQHF.

This chain joins TRBV7-9 and TRBJ2-2, with D unresolved. The CDR3 runs 14 residues. Between the trimmed V and J ends, which lost 0 bases and 3 bases, there was a span of 5 bases. From germline, CDR1 is SEHNR and CDR2 FQNEAQ (reference sequence). The CDR3 protein is CASSLASDTGELFF. DNA for the CDR3: TGTGCCAGCAGCTTAGCCTCAGACACCGGGGAGCTGTTTTTT.

This clonotype was counted only a few times. The J gene is TRBJ2-3, the V gene TRBV27; the match to TRBD2 covers 11 bases. Germline V gene lookup returns CDR1 MNHEY and CDR2 SMNVEV (reference sequence). The CDR3 loop spans 15 amino acids. With 2 bases clipped from V and 8 bases from J, the junction kept 6 bases outside the gene matches. This CDR3 reads CASSLGSGGVGTQYF. The CDR3, as DNA: TGTGCCAGCAGTTTAGGTAGCGGGGGGGTCGGTACGCAGTATTTT.

This chain connects TRBV3-1 to TRBJ1-1; D is uncertain. V was shortened by 5 bases and J by 3 bases, with 10 bases between the two germline ends. In germline, CDR1 is LGHDT, CDR2 YNNKEL (reference sequence). The CDR3 sequence is 13 residues long. DNA for the CDR3: TGTGCCAGCAGCTACGGACGCGACACTGAAGCTTTCTTT. Amino acid sequence: CASSYGRDTEAFF.

This clonotype was counted at least ten times. The rearrangement links TRBV7-8 to TRBJ2-3; 8 bases are shared with TRBD1. CDR3 length equals 14 residues. Germline CDR1 SGHVS, CDR2 FQNEAQ. Trimming removed 5 bases from V and 2 bases from J; junction bases left unmatched: 3. Here the CDR3 reads CASSMGQDTDTQYF. In nucleotides, the CDR3 is TGTGCCAGCAGCATGGGACAGGACACAGATACGCAGTATTTT.

This clonotype turned up a few times. The chain joins TRBV7-2 to TRBJ2-6; no reliable D call. CDR1 and CDR2 (germline): SGHTA, FQGNSA. This CDR3 region has 15 residues. Between the trimmed V and J ends, which lost 6 bases and 0 bases, there was a span of 9 bases. The CDR3 loop reads CASSIVFSGANVLTF. Written as DNA, the CDR3 is TGTGCCAGCAGTATCGTATTCTCTGGGGCCAACGTCCTGACTTTC.

The genes are TRBV30 and TRBJ2-4; D is possibly TRBD1 (5 bases). CDR3 length: 15 residues. The germline V and J ends were trimmed by 2 bases and 0 bases, with 11 bases remaining between them. The germline V gene has CDR1 GTSNPN and CDR2 SVGIG (reference sequence). CDR3 bases: TGTGCCTGGAGTCCGAAGGGGCTAGCCAAAAACATTCAGTACTTC. It specifies CAWSPKGLAKNIQYF.

This clonotype was counted between two and nine times. The rearrangement links TRBV4-1 to TRBJ1-3; TRBD1 matches 9 bases. V lost 4 bases, J lost 2 bases, and 6 bases stayed unmatched. The germline V gene has CDR1 MGHRA and CDR2 YSYEKL. There are 16 residues in the CDR3. The CDR3 reads CASSRQTGGTGNTIYF. The CDR3 DNA reads as TGCGCCAGCAGCCGTCAGACAGGGGGAACTGGAAACACCATATATTTT.

Concerning this clonotype itself: A read error may account for a junction end that differs from germline. This chain links TRBV7-7 with TRBJ2-5, with TRBD1 identical over 7 bases. CDR3 length equals 15 residues. Germline CDR1 and CDR2: SSHAT and FNYEAQ (reference sequence). The CDR3 DNA reads TGTGCTAGCAGCGTTACCGACAGGGTCCAAGAGACCCAGTACTTC. Its protein product is CASSVTDRVQETQYF.